The entry below describes one TCR beta chain. Its antigen is still unknown. The repertoire was sequenced with immunoSEQ multiplex PCR; TCRdb's copy has only in-frame clones and lacks some. The table shows tens of thousands of clones, with 75% to 95% occurring only once. These data belong to a study of a mutant IDH1 vaccine in newly diagnosed glioma. Study summary: Treated patients comprised 62.5% males and roughly 40% females, mean age roughly 44 years. Findings of the study overall: Most patients, 85% to 95%, showed vaccine-induced immune responses.

CDR1 SGDLS and CDR2 YYNGEE come from the germline V gene. The CDR3 length is 12 residues. The V and J ends lost 3 bases and 8 bases respectively, with 11 bases between them. The time point was: baseline, week 1 (first vaccination visit). Sample treatment: pre-vaccination baseline after standard-of-care therapy. Each tumor in the donors was a new WHO grade 3 or 4 astrocytoma, IDH1-mutant and ATRX-lost. This sequence joins TRBV9 and TRBJ1-1; unclear D gene. The sequence was obtained from a man aged 45-65 years with glioma. The source material was PBMCs, sampled from a glioma patient treated with radiotherapy, temozolomide or both. The CDR3 DNA is TGTGCCAGCAGCGCCTCCGATAGGGAAGCTTTCTTT. Encoded protein: CASSASDREAFF.